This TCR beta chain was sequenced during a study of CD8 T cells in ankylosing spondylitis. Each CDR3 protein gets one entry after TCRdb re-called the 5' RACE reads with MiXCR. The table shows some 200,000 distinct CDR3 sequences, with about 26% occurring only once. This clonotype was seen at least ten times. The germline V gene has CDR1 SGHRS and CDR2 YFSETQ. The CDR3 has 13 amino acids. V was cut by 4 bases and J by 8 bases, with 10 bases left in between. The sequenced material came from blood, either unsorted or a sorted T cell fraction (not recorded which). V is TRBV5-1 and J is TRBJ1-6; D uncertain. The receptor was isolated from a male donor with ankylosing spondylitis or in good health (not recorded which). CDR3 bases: TGCGCCAGCAGCATGGCTAACGATTCACCCCTCCACTTT. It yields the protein CASSMANDSPLHF.